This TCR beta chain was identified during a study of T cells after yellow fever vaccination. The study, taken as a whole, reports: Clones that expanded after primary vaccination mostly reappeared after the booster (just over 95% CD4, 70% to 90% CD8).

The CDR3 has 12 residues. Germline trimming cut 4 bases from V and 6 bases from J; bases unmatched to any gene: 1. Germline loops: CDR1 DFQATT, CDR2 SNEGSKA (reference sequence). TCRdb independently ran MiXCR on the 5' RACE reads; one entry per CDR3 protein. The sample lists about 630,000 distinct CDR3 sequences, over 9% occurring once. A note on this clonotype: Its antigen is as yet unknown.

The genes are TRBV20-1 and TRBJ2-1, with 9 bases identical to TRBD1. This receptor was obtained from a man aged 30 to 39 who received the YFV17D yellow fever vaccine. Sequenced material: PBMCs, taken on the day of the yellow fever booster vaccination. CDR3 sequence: CSATDRGNEQFF. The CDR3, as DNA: TGCAGTGCTACGGACAGGGGCAATGAGCAGTTCTTC.